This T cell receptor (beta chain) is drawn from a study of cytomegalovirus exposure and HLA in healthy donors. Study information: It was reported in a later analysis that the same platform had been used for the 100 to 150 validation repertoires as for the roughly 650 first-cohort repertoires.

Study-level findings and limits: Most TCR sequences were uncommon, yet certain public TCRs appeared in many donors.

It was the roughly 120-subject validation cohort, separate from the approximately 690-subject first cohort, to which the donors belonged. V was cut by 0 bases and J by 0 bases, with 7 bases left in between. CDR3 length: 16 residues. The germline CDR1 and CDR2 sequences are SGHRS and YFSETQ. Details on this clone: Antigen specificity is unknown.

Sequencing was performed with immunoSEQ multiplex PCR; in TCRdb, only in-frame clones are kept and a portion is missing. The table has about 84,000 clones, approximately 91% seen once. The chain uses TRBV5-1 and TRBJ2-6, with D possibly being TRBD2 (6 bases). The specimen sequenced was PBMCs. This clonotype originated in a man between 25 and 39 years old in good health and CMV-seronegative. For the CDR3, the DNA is TGCGCCAGCAGCTTGGCCGGGAGCTCTGGGGCCAACGTCCTGACTTTC. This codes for CASSLAGSSGANVLTF. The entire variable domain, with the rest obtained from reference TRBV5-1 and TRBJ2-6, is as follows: KAGVTQTPRYLIKTRGQQVTLSCSPISGHRSVSWYQQTPGQGLQFLFEYFSETQRNKGNFPGRFSGRQFSNSRSEMNVSTLELGDSALYLCASSLAGSSGANVLTFGAGSRLTVL.